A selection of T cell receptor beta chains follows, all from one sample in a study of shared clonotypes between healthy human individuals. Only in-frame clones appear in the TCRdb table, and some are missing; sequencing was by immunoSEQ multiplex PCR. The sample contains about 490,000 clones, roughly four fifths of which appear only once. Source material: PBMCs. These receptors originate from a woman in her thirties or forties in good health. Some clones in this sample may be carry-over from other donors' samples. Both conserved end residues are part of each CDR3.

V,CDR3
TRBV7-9,CASSFRASTDTQYF
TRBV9,CASSPRDYNEQFF
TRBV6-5,CASTDKGGDSYEQYF
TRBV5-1,CASTSNTGELFF
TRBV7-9,CASHLPGAGDVDTQYF
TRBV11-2,CASSLNLWGSGYEQFF
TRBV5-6,CASSLDGLGIQYF
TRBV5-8,CASRFPRQADNYGYTF
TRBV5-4,CASSQVAGRQETQYF
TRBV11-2,CASSLRREATMNEQFF
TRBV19,CASKGRPEQPQHF
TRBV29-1,CSVDFGGQGLGEQYF
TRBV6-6,CASSYSAGGNTEAFF
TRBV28,CASRTGGNYGYTF
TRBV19,CASSLAGQQETQYF
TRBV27,CASSSSYTGELFF
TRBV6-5,CASSVDRDYYNEQFF
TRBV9,CASSGIGNTEAFF
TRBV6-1,CASRVSGTPYGYTF
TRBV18,CASSPFGQAEAFF
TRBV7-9,CASSLAGEAYEQYF
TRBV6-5,CASSYLEGGEGEAFF
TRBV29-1,CSVEGEGAFTEAFF
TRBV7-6,CASSLDFQETQYF
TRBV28,CASSLISGGYGYTF
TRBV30,CAWTGPGQGRLGNQPQHF
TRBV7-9,CASSYLQGEAFF
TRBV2,CASSGELSYGYTF
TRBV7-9,CASSPDISPNTIYF
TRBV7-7,CASRIPTGGGWTGELFF
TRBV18,CASSLLSDQPQHF
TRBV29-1,CSVQGRGLNEQYF
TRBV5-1,CASSLGGTSGTYEQYF
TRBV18,CASSGDLAKNIQYF
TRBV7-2,CASSLYLAADTQYF
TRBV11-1,CASSFIGATEAFF
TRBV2,CASRPRLASNTEAFF
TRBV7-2,CASSLVGFYGYTF
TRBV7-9,CASSSGSHSNQPQHF
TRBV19,CASSKTAERYEQYF
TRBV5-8,CASSVSGRAAGDIQYF
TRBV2,CASRGTGANVLTF